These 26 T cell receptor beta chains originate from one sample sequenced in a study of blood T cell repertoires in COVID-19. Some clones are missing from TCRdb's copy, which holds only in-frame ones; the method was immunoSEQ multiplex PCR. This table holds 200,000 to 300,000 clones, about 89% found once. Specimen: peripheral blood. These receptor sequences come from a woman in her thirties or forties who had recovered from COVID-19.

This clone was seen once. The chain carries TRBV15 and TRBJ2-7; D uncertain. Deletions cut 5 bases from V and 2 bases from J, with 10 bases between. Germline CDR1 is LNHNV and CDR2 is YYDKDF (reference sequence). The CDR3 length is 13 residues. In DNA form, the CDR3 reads TGTGCCACCAGCGTTAACAGTGCCTACGAGCAGTACTTC. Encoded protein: CATSVNSAYEQYF.

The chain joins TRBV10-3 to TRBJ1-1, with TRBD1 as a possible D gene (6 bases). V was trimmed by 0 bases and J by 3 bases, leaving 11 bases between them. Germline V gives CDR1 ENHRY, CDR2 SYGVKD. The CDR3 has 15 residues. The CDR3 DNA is TGTGCCATCAGTGAGTCCTGGACAGAGGACACTGAAGCTTTCTTT. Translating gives CAISESWTEDTEAFF.

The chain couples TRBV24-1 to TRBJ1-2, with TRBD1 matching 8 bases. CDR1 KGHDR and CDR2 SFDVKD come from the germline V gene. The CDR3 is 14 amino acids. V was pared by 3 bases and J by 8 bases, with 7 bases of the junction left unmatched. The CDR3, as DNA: TGTGCCACCAGTGATCCCGGACAGGGTGGAGGCTACACCTTC. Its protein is CATSDPGQGGGYTF.

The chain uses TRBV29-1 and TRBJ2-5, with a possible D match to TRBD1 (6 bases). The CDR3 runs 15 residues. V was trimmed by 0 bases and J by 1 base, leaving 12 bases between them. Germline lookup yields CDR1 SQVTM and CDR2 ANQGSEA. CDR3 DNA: TGCAGCGTTGAAGATCAGACAGGTGGCCAAGAGACCCAGTACTTC. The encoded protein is CSVEDQTGGQETQYF. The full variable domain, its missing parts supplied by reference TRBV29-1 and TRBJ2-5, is SAVISQKPSRDICQRGTSLTIQCQVDSQVTMMFWYRQQPGQSLTLIATANQGSEATYESGFVIDKFPISRPNLTFSTLTVSNMSPEDSSIYLCSVEDQTGGQETQYFGPGTRLLVL.

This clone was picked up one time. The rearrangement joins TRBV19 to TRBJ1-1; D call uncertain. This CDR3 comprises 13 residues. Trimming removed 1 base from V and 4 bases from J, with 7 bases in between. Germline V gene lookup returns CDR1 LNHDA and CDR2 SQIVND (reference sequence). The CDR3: CASSIGASTEAFF. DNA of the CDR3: TGTGCCAGTAGTATAGGGGCCAGCACTGAAGCTTTCTTT.

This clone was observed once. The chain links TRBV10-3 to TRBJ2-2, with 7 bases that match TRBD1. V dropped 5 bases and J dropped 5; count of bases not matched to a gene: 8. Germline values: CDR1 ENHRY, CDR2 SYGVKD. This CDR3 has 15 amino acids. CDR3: CAISPRDRDTGELFF. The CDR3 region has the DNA TGTGCCATCAGTCCCCGGGACAGAGATACCGGGGAGCTGTTTTTT.

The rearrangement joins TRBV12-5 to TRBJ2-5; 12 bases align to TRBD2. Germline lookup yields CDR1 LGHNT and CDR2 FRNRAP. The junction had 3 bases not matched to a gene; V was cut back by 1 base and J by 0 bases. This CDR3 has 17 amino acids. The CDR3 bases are TGTGCTAGTGGTTTGGGTCTAGCGGGGGGGTACCAAGAGACCCAGTACTTC. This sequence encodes CASGLGLAGGYQETQYF.

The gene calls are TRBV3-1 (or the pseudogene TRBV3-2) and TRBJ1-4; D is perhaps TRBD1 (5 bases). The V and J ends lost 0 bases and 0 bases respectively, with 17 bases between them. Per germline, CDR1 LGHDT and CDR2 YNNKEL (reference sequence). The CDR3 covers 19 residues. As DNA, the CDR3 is TGTGCCAGCAGCCAAGATCGCGCGGGGGACCCTACAACTAATGAAAAACTGTTTTTT. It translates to CASSQDRAGDPTTNEKLFF.

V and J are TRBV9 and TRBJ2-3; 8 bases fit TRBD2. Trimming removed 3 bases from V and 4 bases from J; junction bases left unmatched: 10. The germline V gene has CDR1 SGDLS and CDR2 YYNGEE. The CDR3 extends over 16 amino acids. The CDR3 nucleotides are TGTGCCAGCAGCGCAGCGGGGGCCCACGTAGCAGATACGCAGTATTTT. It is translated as CASSAAGAHVADTQYF.

As DNA, the CDR3 is TGTGCCAGCAGCCTGCGGGGTGCATCGGCGGAGACCCAGTACTTC. Its translation is CASSLRGASAETQYF. The chain uses TRBV13 and TRBJ2-5; D may be TRBD2 (6 bases). This CDR3 has 15 residues. Germline values: CDR1 PRHDT, CDR2 FYEKMQ (reference sequence). Trimming took 5 bases from V and 5 from J, leaving 18 bases between them.

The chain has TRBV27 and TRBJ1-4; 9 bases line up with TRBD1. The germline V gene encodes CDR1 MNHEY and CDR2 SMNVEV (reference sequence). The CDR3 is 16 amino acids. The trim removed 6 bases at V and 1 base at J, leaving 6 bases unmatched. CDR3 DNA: TGTGCCAGCAGACAACCGGGACAGGGAACTAATGAAAAACTGTTTTTT. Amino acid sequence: CASRQPGQGTNEKLFF.

The CDR3 nucleotides are TGTGCCTGGAGCGTGAACACTGAAGCTTTCTTT. It specifies CAWSVNTEAFF. The rearrangement links TRBV30 to TRBJ1-1; D gene ambiguous. V lost 3 bases to trimming and J lost 0 bases, with 2 bases between them. Germline V lookup: CDR1 GTSNPN, CDR2 SVGIG (reference sequence). The CDR3 loop spans 11 amino acids.

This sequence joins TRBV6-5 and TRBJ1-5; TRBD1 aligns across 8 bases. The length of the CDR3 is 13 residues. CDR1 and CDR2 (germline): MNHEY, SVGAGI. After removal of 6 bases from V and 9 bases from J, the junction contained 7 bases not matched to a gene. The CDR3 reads CASSRTGWRPQHF. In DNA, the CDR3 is TGTGCCAGCAGCCGGACAGGGTGGCGGCCCCAGCATTTT.

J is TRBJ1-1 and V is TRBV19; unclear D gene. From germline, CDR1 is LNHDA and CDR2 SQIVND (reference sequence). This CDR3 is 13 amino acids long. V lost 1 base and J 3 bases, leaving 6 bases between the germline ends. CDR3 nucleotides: TGTGCCAGTAGTATAGTGGCACACACTGAAGCTTTCTTT. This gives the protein CASSIVAHTEAFF.

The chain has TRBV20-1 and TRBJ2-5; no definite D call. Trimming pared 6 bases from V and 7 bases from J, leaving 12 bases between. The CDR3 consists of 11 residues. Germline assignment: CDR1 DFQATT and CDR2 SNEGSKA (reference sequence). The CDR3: CSAQPGPTQYF. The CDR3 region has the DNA TGCAGTGCCCAGCCAGGTCCGACCCAGTACTTC.

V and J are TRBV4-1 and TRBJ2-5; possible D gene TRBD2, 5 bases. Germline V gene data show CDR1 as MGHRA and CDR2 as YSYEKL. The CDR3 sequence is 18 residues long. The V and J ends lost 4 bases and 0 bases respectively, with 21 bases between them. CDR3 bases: TGCGCCAGCAGCCGAGGACTCGGAGCAGGTGCCTACCAAGAGACCCAGTACTTC. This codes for CASSRGLGAGAYQETQYF.

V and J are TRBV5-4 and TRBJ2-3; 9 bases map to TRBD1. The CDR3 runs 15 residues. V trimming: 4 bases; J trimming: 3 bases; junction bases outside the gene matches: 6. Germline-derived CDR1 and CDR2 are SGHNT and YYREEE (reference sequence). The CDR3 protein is CASSEWTGATDTQYF. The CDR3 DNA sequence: TGTGCCAGCAGCGAGTGGACAGGGGCTACAGATACGCAGTATTTT.

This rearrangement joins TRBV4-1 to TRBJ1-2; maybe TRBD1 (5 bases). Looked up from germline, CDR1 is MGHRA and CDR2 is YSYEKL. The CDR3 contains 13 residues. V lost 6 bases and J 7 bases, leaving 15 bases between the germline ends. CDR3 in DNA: TGCGCCAGCAGACCTAACGGGGGGGGTGGCTACACCTTC. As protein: CASRPNGGGGYTF.

Here the CDR3 reads CASGGIQGNEQYF. Here the CDR3 DNA reads TGTGCCAGCGGGGGAATACAGGGAAACGAGCAGTACTTC. V and J are TRBV6-5 and TRBJ2-7; D possibly corresponds to TRBD1 (6 bases). The CDR3 length is 13 residues. Germline CDR1 reads MNHEY; CDR2 reads SVGAGI. Trimming removed 8 bases at V and 5 bases at J, with 16 bases between.

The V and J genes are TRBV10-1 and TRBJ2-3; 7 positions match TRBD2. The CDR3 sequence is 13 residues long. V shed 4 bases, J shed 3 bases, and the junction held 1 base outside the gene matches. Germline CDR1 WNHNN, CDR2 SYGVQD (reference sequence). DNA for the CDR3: TGCGCCAGCAGTGCCGGGGGGACAGATACGCAGTATTTT. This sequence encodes CASSAGGTDTQYF.

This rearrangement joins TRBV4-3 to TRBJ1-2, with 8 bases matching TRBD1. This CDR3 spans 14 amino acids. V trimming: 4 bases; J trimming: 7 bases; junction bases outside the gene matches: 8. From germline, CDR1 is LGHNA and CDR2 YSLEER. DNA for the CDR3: TGCGCCAGCAGCCTGGGACAGGTCGGGGGTGGCTACACCTTC. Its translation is CASSLGQVGGGYTF.

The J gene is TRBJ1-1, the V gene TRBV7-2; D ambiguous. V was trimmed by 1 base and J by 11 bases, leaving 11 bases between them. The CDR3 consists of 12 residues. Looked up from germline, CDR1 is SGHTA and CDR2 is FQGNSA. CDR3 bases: TGTGCCAGCAGCTTAGGAGGCGGAATGGCTTTCTTT. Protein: CASSLGGGMAFF.

CDR3 region: CASSIGAGGKETQYF. DNA of the CDR3: TGTGCCAGTAGTATCGGGGCAGGGGGCAAAGAGACCCAGTACTTC. The genes are TRBV19 and TRBJ2-5; 8 bases map to TRBD1. Germline V gene sequence: CDR1 LNHDA, CDR2 SQIVND (reference sequence). V shed 3 bases and J 3 bases; nucleotides not matched to a gene: 6. This CDR3 region has 15 residues.

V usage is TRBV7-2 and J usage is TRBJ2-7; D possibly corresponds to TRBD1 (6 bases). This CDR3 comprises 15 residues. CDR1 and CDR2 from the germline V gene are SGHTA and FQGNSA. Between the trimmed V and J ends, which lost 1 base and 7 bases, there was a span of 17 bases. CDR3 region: CASSLEGRGMGEQYF. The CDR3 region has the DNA TGTGCCAGCAGCTTAGAGGGCAGGGGAATGGGTGAGCAGTACTTC. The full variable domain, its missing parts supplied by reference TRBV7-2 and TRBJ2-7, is GAGVSQSPSNKVTEKGKDVELRCDPISGHTALYWYRQSLGQGLEFLIYFQGNSAPDKSGLPSDRFSAERTGGSVSTLTIQRTQQEDSAVYLCASSLEGRGMGEQYFGPGTRLTVT.

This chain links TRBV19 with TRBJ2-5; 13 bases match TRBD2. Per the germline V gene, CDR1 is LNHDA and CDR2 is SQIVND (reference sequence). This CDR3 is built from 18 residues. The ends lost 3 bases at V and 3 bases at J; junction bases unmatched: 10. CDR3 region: CASSIGLAGAWGKETQYF. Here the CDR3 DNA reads TGTGCCAGTAGTATTGGACTAGCGGGGGCCTGGGGCAAAGAGACCCAGTACTTC.

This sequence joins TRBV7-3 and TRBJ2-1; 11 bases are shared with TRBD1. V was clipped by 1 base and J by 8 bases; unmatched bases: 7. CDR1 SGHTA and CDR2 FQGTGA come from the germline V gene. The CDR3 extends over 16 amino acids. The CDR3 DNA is TGTGCCAGCAGCTTAATTGCGGGACAGGGGGGCGATGAGCAGTTCTTC. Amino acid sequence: CASSLIAGQGGDEQFF.